Following are 18 T cell receptor beta chains from one sample sequenced in a study of T cell changes during pregnancy in multiple sclerosis (dated by TCRdb to about 2019). The library was obtained by the immunoSEQ multiplex PCR assay. The immuneACCESS repertoire file appears here via TCRdb, limited to in-frame rearrangements. These files lack a portion of the clones; in checked studies, under half of the deficit traces to unresolved V genes, and the cause of the others is not known. This sample lists under 30,000 clones; 80% to 90% were detected once. The ten largest make up approximately 7.2% of the sample. Sequencing was performed on CD8+ T cells from peripheral blood mononuclear cells, taken in the second trimester of pregnancy. The receptor source for this set is a female donor with multiple sclerosis, enrolled in a pregnancy study.

The chain couples TRBV6-6 to TRBJ1-1; the match to TRBD1 covers 8 bases. The trim removed 6 bases at V and 6 bases at J, leaving 6 bases unmatched. CDR3 length equals 13 residues. The germline V gene has CDR1 MNHNY and CDR2 SVGAGI (reference sequence). CDR3 sequence: CASRDREVAEAFF. The CDR3 DNA sequence: TGTGCCAGCAGGGACAGGGAAGTCGCTGAAGCTTTCTTT.

The chain couples TRBV11-2 to TRBJ1-2; D may be TRBD1 (6 bases). This CDR3 region has 15 residues. Deletions cut 2 bases from V and 3 bases from J, with 13 bases between. Looked up from germline, CDR1 is SGHAT and CDR2 is FQNNGV. CDR3 protein: CASSLSTEGDYGYTF. CDR3 coding DNA: TGTGCCAGCAGCTTATCAACTGAGGGGGACTATGGCTACACCTTC. Together with reference TRBV11-2 and TRBJ1-2, the CDR3 gives the full variable domain: EAGVAQSPRYKIIEKRQSVAFWCNPISGHATLYWYQQILGQGPKLLIQFQNNGVVDDSQLPKDRFSAERLKGVDSTLKIQPAKLEDSAVYLCASSLSTEGDYGYTFGSGTRLTVV.

The CDR3 DNA sequence: TGTGCCAGCAGCCGACTAGCGGGGGGCCCCCAAGAGACCCAGTACTTC. Translating it yields CASSRLAGGPQETQYF. The chain couples TRBV11-2 to TRBJ2-5; the match to TRBD2 covers 13 bases. Germline V gene lookup returns CDR1 SGHAT and CDR2 FQNNGV. The length of the CDR3 is 16 residues. Trimming at V came to 5 bases and at J to 1 base, leaving 4 bases not matched to a gene.

The chain carries TRBV19 and TRBJ1-2; D not resolved. This CDR3 has 13 residues. CDR1 and CDR2 (germline): LNHDA, SQIVND (reference sequence). V lost 2 bases to trimming and J lost 2 bases, with 6 bases between them. The CDR3 coding sequence is TGTGCCAGTAGTATATTGAGCAACTATGGCTACACCTTC. Amino acid sequence: CASSILSNYGYTF.

J is TRBJ2-1 and V is TRBV28; D is uncertain. V lost 5 bases to trimming and J lost 7 bases, with 12 bases between them. Germline loops: CDR1 MDHEN, CDR2 SYDVKM. The CDR3 length is 13 residues. CDR3 coding DNA: TGTGCCAGCAGTCCTACCCTCTATAATGAGCAGTTCTTC. It codes for CASSPTLYNEQFF.

The rearrangement joins TRBV15 to TRBJ2-3; maybe TRBD2 (6 bases). The CDR3 covers 14 residues. V lost 1 base and J 6 bases, leaving 11 bases between the germline ends. The germline CDR1 and CDR2 sequences are LNHNV and YYDKDF (reference sequence). This CDR3 is CATSRAGESDTQYF. CDR3 DNA: TGTGCCACCAGCAGAGCGGGAGAGTCGGATACGCAGTATTTT.

This chain links TRBV30 with TRBJ2-1; D gene uncertain. The V end was cut by 0 bases, the J end by 7 bases, with 16 bases between. The CDR3 is made up of 15 amino acids. In germline, CDR1 is GTSNPN, CDR2 SVGIG (reference sequence). The CDR3 nucleotides are TGTGCCTGGAGTGTAAGGAGTCGAGAAAGGAATGAGCAGTTCTTC. Translation: CAWSVRSRERNEQFF. The full variable domain, rest sourced from reference TRBV30 and TRBJ2-1, is SQTIHQWPATLVQPVGSPLSLECTVEGTSNPNLYWYRQAAGRGLQLLFYSVGIGQISSEVPQNLSASRPQDRQFILSSKKLLLSDSGFYLCAWSVRSRERNEQFFGPGTRLTVL.

This clone was found once. This CDR3 is CASRDRDRIQETQYF. The CDR3 DNA reads as TGCGCCAGCAGGGATAGGGACAGAATTCAAGAGACCCAGTACTTC. The rearrangement links TRBV5-1 to TRBJ2-5, with 7 positions matching TRBD1. Germline assignment: CDR1 SGHRS and CDR2 YFSETQ. The CDR3 loop spans 15 amino acids. The J segment lost 2 bases and the V segment lost 5 bases, leaving 9 bases of the junction unmatched.

The table lists this clone with a few counts. The rearrangement links TRBV19 to TRBJ2-2; possibly TRBD2 for D (6 bases). The CDR3 spans 14 residues. The germline V gene encodes CDR1 LNHDA and CDR2 SQIVND (reference sequence). Trimming stripped 10 bases from V and 7 bases from J, with 19 bases between. The CDR3, as DNA: TGTGCCACCCACGACTATCGGGAGAGCGGGGAGCTGTTTTTT. Its translation: CATHDYRESGELFF.

V gene TRBV4-1 combines with J gene TRBJ1-2; D is undetermined. CDR3 size: 13 residues. Germline V CDR1 and CDR2: MGHRA, YSYEKL. V was cut by 2 bases and J by 4 bases, with 8 bases left in between. The CDR3 DNA reads as TGCGCCAGCAGCCAATACATCGCCTATGGCTACACCTTC. Translating gives CASSQYIAYGYTF.

The chain carries TRBV2 and TRBJ1-1; 11 positions match TRBD1. CDR3 length: 14 residues. V was pared by 8 bases and J by 4 bases, with 6 bases of the junction left unmatched. Germline-derived CDR1 and CDR2 are SNHLY and FYNNEI. Here the CDR3 reads CASRTGGASTEAFF. CDR3 sequence (DNA): TGTGCCAGCCGGACAGGGGGCGCTTCCACTGAAGCTTTCTTT. Full variable domain (remainder filled in from reference TRBV2 and TRBJ1-1): EPEVTQTPSHQVTQMGQEVILRCVPISNHLYFYWYRQILGQKVEFLVSFYNNEISEKSEIFDDQFSVERPDGSNFTLKIRSTKLEDSAMYFCASRTGGASTEAFFGQGTRLTVV.

The chain combines TRBV5-6 with TRBJ1-2; 8 bases match TRBD1. In germline, CDR1 is SGHDT, CDR2 YYEEEE. With V trimmed by 3 bases and J by 7 bases, 5 bases remained unmatched. The CDR3 spans 13 residues. CDR3: CASSYDRGPGYTF. The CDR3 DNA reads as TGTGCCAGCAGCTACGACAGGGGCCCTGGCTACACCTTC.

The chain uses TRBV4-3 and TRBJ2-5; 7 bases agree with TRBD2. This CDR3 is built from 14 residues. Germline-derived CDR1 and CDR2 are LGHNA and YSLEER. Trimming removed 0 bases from V and 3 bases from J; junction bases left unmatched: 1. The CDR3 loop reads CASSQDGREETQYF. CDR3 coding DNA: TGCGCCAGCAGCCAAGATGGGAGGGAAGAGACCCAGTACTTC.

The rearrangement joins TRBV2 to TRBJ1-1, with a possible D match to TRBD1 (6 bases). The V gene's germline CDR1 is SNHLY and CDR2 FYNNEI. The CDR3 extends over 13 amino acids. With 5 bases removed from V and 5 bases from J, the gap between germline ends came to 12 bases. The CDR3 DNA sequence: TGTGCCAGCAGTCGGGGGGCGGGAACTGAAGCTTTCTTT. Encoded protein: CASSRGAGTEAFF.

The CDR3 nucleotides are TGTGCCAGCAGCAGCCGACCCGGGACTAGTTTTTACGAGCAGTACTTC. Protein product: CASSSRPGTSFYEQYF. The J gene is TRBJ2-7, the V gene TRBV9, with 8 positions matching TRBD2. After removal of 4 bases from V and 4 bases from J, the junction contained 13 bases not matched to a gene. This CDR3 has 16 residues. CDR1 and CDR2 (germline): SGDLS, YYNGEE. Using reference TRBV9 and TRBJ2-7 for the parts outside the CDR3, the full variable domain is DSGVTQTPKHLITATGQRVTLRCSPRSGDLSVYWYQQSLDQGLQFLIQYYNGEERAKGNILERFSAQQFPDLHSELNLSSLELGDSALYFCASSSRPGTSFYEQYFGPGTRLTVT.

This chain uses TRBV10-2 with TRBJ2-2, with TRBD2 matching over 7 bases. In germline, CDR1 is WSHSY, CDR2 SAAADI. The CDR3 consists of 15 residues. The ends lost 0 bases at V and 3 bases at J; junction bases unmatched: 1. CDR3 nucleotide sequence: TGCGCCAGCAGTGAGTCGGGGGGGGACACCGGGGAGCTGTTTTTT. It translates to CASSESGGDTGELFF.

This clone came up once. The V and J genes are TRBV9 and TRBJ1-2; TRBD1 is a possible D gene (5 bases). The CDR3 contains 15 residues. V was shortened by 4 bases and J by 5 bases, with 18 bases between the two germline ends. Germline CDR1 reads SGDLS; CDR2 reads YYNGEE. The CDR3 DNA sequence: TGTGCCAGCAGCCCCTCGTTCGGGGGGTTGTATGGCTACACCTTC. Translating it yields CASSPSFGGLYGYTF.

The V and J genes are TRBV27 and TRBJ2-1, with a tentative D call TRBD2 (6 bases). V shed 2 bases and J shed 5 bases, with 10 bases lying between them. Germline V lookup: CDR1 MNHEY, CDR2 SMNVEV (reference sequence). The CDR3 loop spans 14 amino acids. Here the CDR3 reads CASSLVAEHNEQFF. DNA of the CDR3: TGTGCCAGCAGTTTAGTAGCGGAACACAATGAGCAGTTCTTC.